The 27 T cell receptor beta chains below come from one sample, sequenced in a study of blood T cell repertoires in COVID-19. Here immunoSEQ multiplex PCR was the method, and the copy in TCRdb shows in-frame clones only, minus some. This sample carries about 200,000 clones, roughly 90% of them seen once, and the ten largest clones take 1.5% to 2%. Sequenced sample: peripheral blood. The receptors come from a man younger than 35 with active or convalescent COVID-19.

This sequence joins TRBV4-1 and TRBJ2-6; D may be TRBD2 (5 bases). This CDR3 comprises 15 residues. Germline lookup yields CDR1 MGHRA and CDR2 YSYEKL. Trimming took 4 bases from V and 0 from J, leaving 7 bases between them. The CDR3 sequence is CASSLRDSGANVLTF. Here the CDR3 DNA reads TGCGCCAGCAGCCTCCGGGACTCTGGGGCCAACGTCCTGACTTTC.

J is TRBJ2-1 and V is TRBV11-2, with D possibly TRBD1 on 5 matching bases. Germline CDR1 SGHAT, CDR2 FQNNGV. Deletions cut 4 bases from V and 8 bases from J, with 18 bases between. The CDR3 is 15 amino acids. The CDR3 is CASSYNRREIDEQFF. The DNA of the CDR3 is TGTGCCAGCAGCTATAATCGCAGGGAAATAGATGAGCAGTTCTTC.

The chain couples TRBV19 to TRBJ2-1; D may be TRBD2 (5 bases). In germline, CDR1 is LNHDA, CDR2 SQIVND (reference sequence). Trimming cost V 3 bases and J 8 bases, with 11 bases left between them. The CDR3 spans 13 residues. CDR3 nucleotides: TGTGCCAGTAGTATCTCGGGGTTGGATGAGCAGTTCTTC. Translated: CASSISGLDEQFF.

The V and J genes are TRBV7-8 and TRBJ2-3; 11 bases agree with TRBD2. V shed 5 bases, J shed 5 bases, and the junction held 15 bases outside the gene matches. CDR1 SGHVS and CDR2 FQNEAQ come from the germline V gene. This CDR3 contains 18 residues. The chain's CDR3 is CASSPMVSGRARGDTQYF. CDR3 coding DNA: TGTGCCAGCAGCCCAATGGTTAGCGGGAGGGCCCGGGGAGATACGCAGTATTTT.

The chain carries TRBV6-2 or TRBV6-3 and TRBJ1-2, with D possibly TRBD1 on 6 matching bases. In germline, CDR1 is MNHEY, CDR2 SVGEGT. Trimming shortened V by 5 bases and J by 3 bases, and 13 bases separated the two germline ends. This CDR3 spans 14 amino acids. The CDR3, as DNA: TGTGCCAGCAGTCGCGCGGGGGCCGACTATGGCTACACCTTC. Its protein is CASSRAGADYGYTF.

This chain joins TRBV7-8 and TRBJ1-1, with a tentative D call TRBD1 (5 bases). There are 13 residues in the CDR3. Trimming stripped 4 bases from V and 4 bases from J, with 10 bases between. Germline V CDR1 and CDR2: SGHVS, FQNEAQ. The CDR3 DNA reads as TGTGCCAGCAGCTCGTTAAGGGGCACTGAAGCTTTCTTT. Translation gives CASSSLRGTEAFF.

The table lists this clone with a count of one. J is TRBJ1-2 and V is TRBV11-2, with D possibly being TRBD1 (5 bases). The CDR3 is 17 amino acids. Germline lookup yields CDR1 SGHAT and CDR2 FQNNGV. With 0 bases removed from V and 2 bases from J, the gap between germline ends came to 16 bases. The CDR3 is CASSLERAGLTNYGYTF. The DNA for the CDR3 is TGTGCCAGCAGCTTAGAACGGGCAGGGCTTACAAACTATGGCTACACCTTC.

CDR3 region: CASSLAGGLYTEAFF. The CDR3 DNA reads TGCGCCAGCAGCTTGGCCGGGGGATTGTACACTGAAGCTTTCTTT. V and J are TRBV5-1 and TRBJ1-1, with D perhaps matching TRBD1 (5 bases). Deletions cut 0 bases from V and 3 bases from J, with 12 bases between. The CDR3 is made up of 15 amino acids. Germline V gene lookup returns CDR1 SGHRS and CDR2 YFSETQ.

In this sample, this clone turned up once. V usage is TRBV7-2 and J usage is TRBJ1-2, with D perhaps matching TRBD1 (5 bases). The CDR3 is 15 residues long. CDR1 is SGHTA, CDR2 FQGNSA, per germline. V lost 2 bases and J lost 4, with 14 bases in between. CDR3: CASSLFSGILYGYTF. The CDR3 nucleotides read TGTGCCAGCAGCTTATTCTCAGGGATCCTCTATGGCTACACCTTC.

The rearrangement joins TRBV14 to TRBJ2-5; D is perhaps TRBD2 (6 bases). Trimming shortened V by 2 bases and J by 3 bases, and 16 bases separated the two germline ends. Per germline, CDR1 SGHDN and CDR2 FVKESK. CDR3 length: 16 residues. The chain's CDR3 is CASSQTFLGGEETQYF. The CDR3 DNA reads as TGTGCCAGCAGCCAAACCTTCCTGGGGGGAGAAGAGACCCAGTACTTC.

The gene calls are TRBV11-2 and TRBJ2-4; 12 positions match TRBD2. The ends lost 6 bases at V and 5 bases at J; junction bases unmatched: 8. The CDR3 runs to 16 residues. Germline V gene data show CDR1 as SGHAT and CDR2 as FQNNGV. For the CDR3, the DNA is TGTGCCAGCAGGTCCCTAGCGGGAGGGTCGGAAAACATTCAGTACTTC. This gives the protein CASRSLAGGSENIQYF.

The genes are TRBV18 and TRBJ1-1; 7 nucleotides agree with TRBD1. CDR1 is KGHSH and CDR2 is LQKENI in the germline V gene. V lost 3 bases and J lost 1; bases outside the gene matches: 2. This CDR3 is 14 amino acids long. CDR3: CASSPTGENTEAFF. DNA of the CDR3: TGTGCCAGCTCACCCACAGGGGAGAACACTGAAGCTTTCTTT.

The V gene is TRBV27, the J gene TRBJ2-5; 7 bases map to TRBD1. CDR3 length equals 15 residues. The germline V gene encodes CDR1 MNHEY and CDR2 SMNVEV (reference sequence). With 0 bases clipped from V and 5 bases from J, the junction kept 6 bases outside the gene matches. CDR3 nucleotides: TGTGCCAGCAGTTTATCGAACAGGGGCATCGAGACCCAGTACTTC. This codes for CASSLSNRGIETQYF.

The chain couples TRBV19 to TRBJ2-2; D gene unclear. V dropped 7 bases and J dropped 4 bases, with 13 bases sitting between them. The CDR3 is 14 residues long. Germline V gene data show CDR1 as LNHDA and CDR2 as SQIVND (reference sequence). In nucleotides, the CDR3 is TGTGCCAGTATAAGCGCCGAACGCACCGGGGAGCTGTTTTTT. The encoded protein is CASISAERTGELFF.

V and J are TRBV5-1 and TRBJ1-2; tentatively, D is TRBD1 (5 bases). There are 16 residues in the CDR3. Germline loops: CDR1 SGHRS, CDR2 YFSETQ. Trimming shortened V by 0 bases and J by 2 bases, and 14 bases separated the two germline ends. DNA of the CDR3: TGCGCCAGCAGCTTGGAACCGACAGCACTCAACTATGGCTACACCTTC. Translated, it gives CASSLEPTALNYGYTF.

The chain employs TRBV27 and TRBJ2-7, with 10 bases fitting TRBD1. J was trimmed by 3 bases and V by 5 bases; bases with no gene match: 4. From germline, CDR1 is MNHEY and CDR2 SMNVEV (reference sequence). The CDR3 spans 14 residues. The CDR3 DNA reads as TGTGCCAGCAGTCCTCGGGACAGGGGCTACGAGCAGTACTTC. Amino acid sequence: CASSPRDRGYEQYF.

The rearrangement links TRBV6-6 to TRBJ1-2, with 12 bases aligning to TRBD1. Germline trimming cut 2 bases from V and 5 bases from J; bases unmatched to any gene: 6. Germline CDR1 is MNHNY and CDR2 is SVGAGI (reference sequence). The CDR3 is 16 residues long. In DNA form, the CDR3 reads TGTGCCAGCAGTTACACGGGACAGGGGGCATCTTATGGCTACACCTTC. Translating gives CASSYTGQGASYGYTF.

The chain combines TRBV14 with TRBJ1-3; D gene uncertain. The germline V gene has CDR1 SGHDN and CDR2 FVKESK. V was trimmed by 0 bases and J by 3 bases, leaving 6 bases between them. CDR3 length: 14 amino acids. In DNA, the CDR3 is TGTGCCAGCAGCCAAGATCTTTTTGGAAACACCATATATTTT. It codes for CASSQDLFGNTIYF. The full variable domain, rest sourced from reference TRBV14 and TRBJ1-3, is EAGVTQFPSHSVIEKGQTVTLRCDPISGHDNLYWYRRVMGKEIKFLLHFVKESKQDESGMPNNRFLAERTGGTYSTLKVQPAELEDSGVYFCASSQDLFGNTIYFGEGSWLTVV.

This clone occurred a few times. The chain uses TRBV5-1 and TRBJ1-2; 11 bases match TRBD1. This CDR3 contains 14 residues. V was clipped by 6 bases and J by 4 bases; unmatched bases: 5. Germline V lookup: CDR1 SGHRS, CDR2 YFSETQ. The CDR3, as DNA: TGCGCCAGCAACCCGGGACAGGGGGGCTATGGCTACACCTTC. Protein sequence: CASNPGQGGYGYTF.

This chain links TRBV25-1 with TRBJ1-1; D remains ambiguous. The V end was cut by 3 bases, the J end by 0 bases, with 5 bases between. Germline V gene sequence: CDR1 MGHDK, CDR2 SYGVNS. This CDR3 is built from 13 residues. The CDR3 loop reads CASSESVNTEAFF. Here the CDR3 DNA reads TGTGCCAGCAGTGAGTCAGTGAACACTGAAGCTTTCTTT.

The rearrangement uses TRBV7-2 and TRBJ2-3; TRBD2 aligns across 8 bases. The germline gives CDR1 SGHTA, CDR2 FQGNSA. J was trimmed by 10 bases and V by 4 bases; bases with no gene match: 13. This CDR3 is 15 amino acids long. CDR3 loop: CASSYEAGARASQYF. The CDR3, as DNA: TGTGCCAGCAGCTACGAAGCGGGGGCTAGAGCTTCGCAGTATTTT.

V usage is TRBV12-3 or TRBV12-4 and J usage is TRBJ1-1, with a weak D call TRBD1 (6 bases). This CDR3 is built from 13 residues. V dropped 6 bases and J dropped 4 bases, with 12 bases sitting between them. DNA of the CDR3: TGTGCCAGCAGGAACAGGGTTCCCACTGAAGCTTTCTTT. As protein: CASRNRVPTEAFF.

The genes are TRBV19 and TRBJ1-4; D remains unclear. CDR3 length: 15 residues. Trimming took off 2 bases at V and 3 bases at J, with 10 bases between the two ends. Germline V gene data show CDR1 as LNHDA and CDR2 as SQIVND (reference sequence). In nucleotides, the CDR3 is TGTGCCAGTAGTATACTGTCCGCGTCTAATGAAAAACTGTTTTTT. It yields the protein CASSILSASNEKLFF.

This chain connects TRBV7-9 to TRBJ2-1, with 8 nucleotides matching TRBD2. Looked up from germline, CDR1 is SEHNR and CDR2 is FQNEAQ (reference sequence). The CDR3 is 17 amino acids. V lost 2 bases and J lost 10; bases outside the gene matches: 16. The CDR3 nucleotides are TGTGCCAGCAGCTTACGGCCATCAAGCGGGAGCCTTAGGGAGCAGTTCTTC. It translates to CASSLRPSSGSLREQFF.

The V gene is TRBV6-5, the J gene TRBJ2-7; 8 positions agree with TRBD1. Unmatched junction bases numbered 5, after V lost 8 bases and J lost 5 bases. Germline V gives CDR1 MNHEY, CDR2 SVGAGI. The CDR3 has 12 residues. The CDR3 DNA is TGTGCCAGCGGACAGGGACAGGACGAGCAGTACTTC. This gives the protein CASGQGQDEQYF.

The CDR3 nucleotides are TGTGCCAGCAGTTACGGGCCCAATGAAGCTTTCTTT. It codes for CASSYGPNEAFF. This chain joins TRBV6-5 and TRBJ1-1, with D unresolved. Germline CDR1 and CDR2: MNHEY and SVGAGI. With 2 bases removed from V and 7 bases from J, the gap between germline ends came to 8 bases. The CDR3 is made up of 12 amino acids.

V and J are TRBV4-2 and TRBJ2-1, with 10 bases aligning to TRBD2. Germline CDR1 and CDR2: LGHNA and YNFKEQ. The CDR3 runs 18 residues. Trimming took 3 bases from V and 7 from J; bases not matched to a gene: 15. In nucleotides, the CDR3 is TGTGCCAGCAGCCACCCTGGGGCTAGCGGGAGTGGAGGAAATGAGCAGTTCTTC. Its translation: CASSHPGASGSGGNEQFF.